The present entry profiles one T cell receptor (beta chain) with its context. Its cognate antigen has yet to be identified. No clone much larger than this one lies a single base away; base qualities are absent. This sample was included in a study of Graves' ophthalmopathy and Graves' hyperthyroidism (dated by TCRdb to between 2018 and 2020). Notes on the research overall: Peripheral blood was collected at initial diagnosis, before any treatment. To tell Graves' ophthalmopathy apart from Graves' hyperthyroidism, and to predict which patients would progress to ophthalmopathy, the study relied on TCR beta repertoire signatures. The 100 discovery patients were randomly divided into training and test sets at a 7:3 ratio. A discovery set of more than 90 patients (around 40 ophthalmopathy, some 58 stable hyperthyroidism) was enrolled to explore V-J signatures distinguishing ophthalmopathy from hyperthyroidism. In total, around 140 blood samples were TCR-sequenced: some 40 ophthalmopathy, some 75 hyperthyroidism and some 17 hyperthyroidism-to-ophthalmopathy patients. An independent validation cohort comprised 18 hyperthyroidism patients and 15 to 17 patients who later progressed from hyperthyroidism to ophthalmopathy. In over 5 hyperthyroidism patients, the T-cell repertoire of thyroid tissue was compared with the T-cell repertoire of blood. Following sample collection, hyperthyroidism patients were given methimazole at a starting dose of 30 mg daily, and ophthalmopathy patients were given high-dose intravenous methylprednisolone. Points the paper makes about the study in general: In cross-validation, the 13-signature model distinguished ophthalmopathy from stable hyperthyroidism with around 90% sensitivity and roughly 84% specificity, while in the test set the corresponding values were about 80% and 75%. Most expanded thyroid clonotypes with a frequency above 0.001 also appeared in blood, which suggests that blood repertoires may reflect the immune response in the thyroid. In validation, the model predicted ophthalmopathy progression with nearly 71% sensitivity and about 73% specificity; roughly 11 predicted patients were CT-confirmed with GO in a median of around 6.5 months. No statistical method was used to predetermine the sample size, and group allocation was not hidden from the investigators.

CDR1 is given as LNHNV and CDR2 as YYDKDF, both from the germline V gene (reference sequence). The V and J ends are trimmed by 0 bases and 8 bases, leaving 19 bases between them. The CDR3 sequence holds 16 residues, the cysteine and phenylalanine included. The DNA shown is the 48-base CDR3, in frame from base 1. Ophthalmopathy patients were characterized by moderately to severely active disease, a Clinical Activity Score of at least 3, a NOSPECS grade of at least 4, and a disease duration under 3 months. Anyone with other autoimmune diseases, uncontrolled infections, pregnancy or lactation was excluded from the study. Clinical symptoms, serum thyroxine, TRAb, thyroid ultrasound and orbital computed tomography formed the basis of the diagnosis. Ficoll-Paque density gradient centrifugation was used to isolate PBMCs from around 10 ml of fresh peripheral blood. Total RNA was extracted with Trizol reagent and quality-checked on an Agilent 2100 Bioanalyzer.

TCR beta CDR3 regions were amplified from RNA transcripts for repertoire sequencing. The first round of RT-PCR was done with HTBI primers and the Qiagen OneStep RT-PCR kit, and was followed by a second round of multiplex PCR, then size selection and purification. The libraries underwent paired-end sequencing with 100 bp reads on an Illumina HiSeq2000. As for the original processing: SOAPnuke was used to process the reads, removing any read that contained adapters or uncalled bases, had a mean Phred below 15, or lacked an exact match to the constant primer or identifier. High-quality paired reads were merged with COPE v1.2.5. Clonotypes were defined as unique nucleotide sequences and were aligned to IMGT TRB V, D and J references using MiTCR v1.1. The analysis was limited to V-J combinations with a frequency above 0.0001, which together covered roughly 99% of the repertoires. A TCR clonal expansion and chaos score per V-J combination was defined as the ratio of F50 clonal expansion to chaos observed in the TCRdist matrix. Welch's t-statistics and random forest were used to narrow the features down to approximately twelve V-J combinations, which were then fed into a naive Bayes classifier. The similarity between thyroid and blood repertoires was quantified using the Morisita-Horn index. TCRdb reprocessed the public reads (quality trimming at Q25 with fastp, clone calling with MiXCR) and kept in-frame beta chains. Each entry merges the rows of one CDR3 protein and shows their most common DNA and genes. These V and J calls rely on TCRdb rather than the paper's analysis. In all, the sample holds 350,000 to 400,000 distinct CDR3 sequences, and around 18% of those were seen once. Roughly 1.5% of the sample goes to the ten largest clones.

The sequencing sample was made of peripheral blood. The rearrangement combines TRBV15 with TRBJ1-1; TRBD1 is a possible D gene, resting on 6 matching bases. This TCR was sampled from a woman under 30 with Graves' ophthalmopathy. Donor details come from another sample of the same person, matched by shared clones. The DNA reads as follows: TGTGCCACCAGCAGAGATCCCGGCAGGGGCCTATACGAAGCTTTCTTT. It codes for CATSRDPGRGLYEAFF.